The 27 T cell receptor beta chains given below trace back to one sample, sequenced in a study of shared clonotypes between healthy human individuals (TCRdb year 2020). The library relied on the immunoSEQ multiplex PCR assay. Entries here come from immuneACCESS through TCRdb and include only in-frame sequences with V and J called. Some clones fail to appear in such tables; in the studies checked, an unresolved V gene covers under half of the shortfall, and the cause of the remainder is unknown. Counted in this sample were roughly 640,000 clones; about 97% of them appeared once. In total, the top ten clones hold about 0.06% of the sample. Sequenced: naive CD4+ T cells sorted from blood. The sample's cell subset or site label, in plain terms: CD45RA+ positively selected. The receptors come from a woman in her 30s in good health.

Note on this clone: Other DNA sequences in the same sample also yield this CDR3. This chain links TRBV28 with TRBJ1-1; 11 nucleotides agree with TRBD1. The V gene's germline CDR1 is MDHEN and CDR2 SYDVKM. The CDR3 is 15 residues long. V was pared by 4 bases and J by 5 bases, with 6 bases of the junction left unmatched. CDR3 sequence reads: CASSSGQGASTEAFF. CDR3 DNA: TGTGCCAGCAGTTCAGGACAGGGGGCGAGTACTGAAGCTTTCTTT.

The chain carries TRBV5-1 and TRBJ2-1; D unresolved. Germline V gives CDR1 SGHRS, CDR2 YFSETQ. V dropped 2 bases and J dropped 9 bases, with 6 bases sitting between them. The CDR3 loop spans 11 amino acids. CDR3 amino acids: CASSFGVEQFF. For the CDR3, the DNA is TGCGCCAGCAGCTTCGGCGTTGAGCAGTTCTTC.

V gene TRBV9 combines with J gene TRBJ2-1, with 8 bases matching TRBD2. With V trimmed by 7 bases and J by 6 bases, 15 bases remained unmatched. The germline V gene encodes CDR1 SGDLS and CDR2 YYNGEE. The CDR3 sequence is 16 residues long. The CDR3, as DNA: TGTGCCAGCGGGAGAGCCAGCGGGAGAGTGACCAATGAGCAGTTCTTC. It translates to CASGRASGRVTNEQFF.

The sample holds one count of this clone. The chain combines TRBV10-2 with TRBJ2-4; D is tentatively TRBD1 or TRBD2 (6 bases each). Trimming pared 2 bases from V and 0 bases from J, leaving 8 bases between. This CDR3 comprises 15 residues. Germline-derived CDR1 and CDR2 are WSHSY and SAAADI. CDR3 residues: CASSERGLAKNIQYF. Written as DNA, the CDR3 is TGCGCCAGCAGTGAGCGGGGGCTAGCCAAAAACATTCAGTACTTC.

This clone was recorded a few times. This chain uses TRBV28 with TRBJ2-7, with TRBD1 identical over 9 bases. V shed 5 bases, J shed 5 bases, and the junction held 10 bases outside the gene matches. This CDR3 has 15 residues. From germline, CDR1 is MDHEN and CDR2 SYDVKM. CDR3: CASSAPGQGLNEQYF. The CDR3 bases are TGTGCCAGCAGTGCGCCGGGACAGGGTCTTAACGAGCAGTACTTC.

This chain uses TRBV19 with TRBJ2-1; 9 bases are a match to TRBD2. V shed 3 bases, J shed 6 bases, and the junction held 6 bases outside the gene matches. CDR3 length: 15 residues. The germline gives CDR1 LNHDA, CDR2 SQIVND (reference sequence). In DNA, the CDR3 is TGTGCCAGTAGTATTCCTAGCGGGATAACCAATGAGCAGTTCTTC. Translating it yields CASSIPSGITNEQFF.

V usage is TRBV6-5 and J usage is TRBJ1-3; possibly TRBD1 for D (6 bases). The germline gives CDR1 MNHEY, CDR2 SVGAGI. V was trimmed by 6 bases and J by 0 bases, leaving 12 bases between them. The CDR3 sequence is 15 residues long. The CDR3 DNA follows: TGTGCCAGCAGGAGGACAGCGCGCTCTGGAAACACCATATATTTT. Translated: CASRRTARSGNTIYF.

The chain employs TRBV6-1 and TRBJ1-2, with a weak D call TRBD1 (5 bases). V gave up 7 bases and J gave up 4 bases, with 16 bases separating them. Germline V gene sequence: CDR1 MNHNS, CDR2 SASEGT. The CDR3 runs 14 residues. The CDR3 here is CASTEQQEPYGYTF. For the CDR3, the DNA is TGTGCCAGCACCGAACAACAGGAACCCTATGGCTACACCTTC.

The chain has TRBV29-1 and TRBJ2-3, with D hard to call. The CDR3 consists of 14 residues. With 7 bases removed from V and 1 base from J, the gap between germline ends came to 15 bases. Germline CDR1 is SQVTM and CDR2 is ANQGSEA. The CDR3 loop is CSASGGLGTDTQYF. CDR3 nucleotides: TGCAGCGCCTCTGGTGGGTTGGGCACAGATACGCAGTATTTT.

CDR3 protein: CASGKGQGVPDEQYF. CDR3 nucleotides: TGTGCCAGCGGTAAGGGACAGGGAGTTCCTGACGAGCAGTACTTC. The chain joins TRBV2 to TRBJ2-7, with 9 bases aligning to TRBD1. The length of the CDR3 is 15 residues. Unmatched junction bases numbered 13, after V lost 8 bases and J lost 5 bases. Germline V gene lookup returns CDR1 SNHLY and CDR2 FYNNEI.

The chain is built from TRBV28 and TRBJ1-5; D remains unclear. Germline CDR1 is MDHEN and CDR2 is SYDVKM. The germline V and J ends were trimmed by 6 bases and 7 bases, with 13 bases remaining between them. This CDR3 contains 13 residues. CDR3 DNA: TGTGCCAGCAGCTTGGCCTTCCACCAGCCCCAGCATTTT. Translation gives CASSLAFHQPQHF. Full variable domain (missing parts from reference TRBV28 and TRBJ1-5): DVKVTQSSRYLVKRTGEKVFLECVQDMDHENMFWYRQDPGLGLRLIYFSYDVKMKEKGDIPEGYSVSREKKERFSLILESASTNQTSMYLCASSLAFHQPQHFGDGTRLSIL.

CDR3 residues: CASSLDRGQYEQYF. For the CDR3, the DNA is TGTGCCAGCAGCCTCGACAGGGGGCAGTACGAGCAGTACTTC. The rearrangement uses TRBV6-5 and TRBJ2-7; 10 bases map to TRBD1. Germline V gives CDR1 MNHEY, CDR2 SVGAGI. Trimming removed 6 bases from V and 4 bases from J; junction bases left unmatched: 6. The CDR3 totals 14 residues.

The V gene is TRBV4-1, the J gene TRBJ2-6; TRBD2 is a possible D gene (5 bases). In germline, CDR1 is MGHRA, CDR2 YSYEKL. The CDR3 spans 17 residues. V gave up 7 bases and J gave up 1 base, with 17 bases separating them. The CDR3, as DNA: TGCGCCAGCACCCTGGTACAGCTAGCTTCTGGGGCCAACGTCCTGACTTTC. Translation gives CASTLVQLASGANVLTF.

This chain connects TRBV27 to TRBJ2-7, with 14 bases fitting TRBD2. The trim removed 6 bases at V and 5 bases at J, leaving 0 bases unmatched. The CDR3 length is 13 residues. Per the germline V gene, CDR1 is MNHEY and CDR2 is SMNVEV (reference sequence). The CDR3 region is CASRGLAGDEQYF. Written as DNA, the CDR3 is TGTGCCAGCAGGGGACTAGCGGGAGACGAGCAGTACTTC.

This clone was observed a handful of times. The chain has TRBV27 and TRBJ1-1; no firm D call. V shed 3 bases and J shed 1 base, with 9 bases lying between them. This CDR3 is 14 amino acids long. The germline CDR1 and CDR2 sequences are MNHEY and SMNVEV (reference sequence). CDR3 nucleotides: TGTGCCAGCAGTTTGTGGCACAGGAACACTGAAGCTTTCTTT. Its protein product is CASSLWHRNTEAFF.

The chain recombines TRBV28 with TRBJ1-2; no reliable D call. There are 12 residues in the CDR3. Trimming stripped 2 bases from V and 8 bases from J, with 9 bases between. Germline V gene sequence: CDR1 MDHEN, CDR2 SYDVKM. The CDR3 protein is CASSLGVGGYTF. The CDR3 bases are TGTGCCAGCAGTTTAGGCGTGGGCGGCTACACCTTC.

V and J are TRBV18 and TRBJ1-1, with 9 nucleotides matching TRBD1. V lost 8 bases and J lost 4; bases outside the gene matches: 5. The germline CDR1 and CDR2 sequences are KGHSH and LQKENI. The CDR3 length is 13 residues. The CDR3 reads CASTGGAGTEAFF. The CDR3 nucleotides are TGTGCCAGCACAGGGGGCGCCGGCACTGAAGCTTTCTTT. The whole variable domain, filled in from reference TRBV18 and TRBJ1-1, reads NAGVMQNPRHLVRRRGQEARLRCSPMKGHSHVYWYRQLPEEGLKFMVYLQKENIIDESGMPKERFSAEFPKEGPSILRIQQVVRGDSAAYFCASTGGAGTEAFFGQGTRLTVV.

The chain is built from TRBV18 and TRBJ1-5; 8 bases match TRBD1. The V segment lost 6 bases and the J segment 3 bases; nucleotides outside the gene matches: 10. The CDR3 is made up of 16 amino acids. Germline V gene data show CDR1 as KGHSH and CDR2 as LQKENI. The CDR3 nucleotides read TGTGCCAGCTCGCCTGACAGGGGTTACTACAATCAGCCCCAGCATTTT. Its translation is CASSPDRGYYNQPQHF.

This chain connects TRBV13 to TRBJ2-7; unclear D gene. The CDR3 is 12 amino acids. V lost 2 bases and J lost 6, with 8 bases in between. Germline lookup yields CDR1 PRHDT and CDR2 FYEKMQ (reference sequence). CDR3 in amino acids: CASSLWSGEQYF. For the CDR3, the DNA is TGTGCCAGCAGCTTATGGTCGGGCGAGCAGTACTTC.

This chain joins TRBV6-5 and TRBJ2-2; D is possibly TRBD2 (6 bases). Germline lookup yields CDR1 MNHEY and CDR2 SVGAGI. Deletions cut 1 base from V and 6 bases from J, with 12 bases between. CDR3 length: 15 residues. CDR3: CASSYLAGPPGELFF. As DNA, the CDR3 is TGTGCCAGCAGTTACTTGGCGGGGCCCCCCGGGGAGCTGTTTTTT.

This chain connects TRBV28 to TRBJ1-4, with 9 nucleotides matching TRBD1. CDR1 MDHEN and CDR2 SYDVKM come from the germline V gene. The CDR3 is made up of 17 amino acids. Trimming cost V 4 bases and J 3 bases; bases outside gene matches: 9. The CDR3 DNA reads TGTGCCAGCAGTTCCGGGACAGGGAATATCGCTAATGAAAAACTGTTTTTT. Translated, it gives CASSSGTGNIANEKLFF.

V and J are TRBV5-6 and TRBJ1-1, with unresolved D. This CDR3 is 14 amino acids long. Trimming left V 2 bases short and J 1 base short, with 9 bases between. The V gene's germline CDR1 is SGHDT and CDR2 YYEEEE. CDR3 in amino acids: CASSFADRNTEAFF. The CDR3 coding sequence is TGTGCCAGCAGCTTCGCCGATCGGAACACTGAAGCTTTCTTT.

This chain uses TRBV5-5 with TRBJ2-7, with D unclear. This CDR3 has 13 amino acids. V gave up 4 bases and J gave up 1 base, with 9 bases separating them. Germline loops: CDR1 SGHKS, CDR2 YYEKEE (reference sequence). The CDR3: CASSLRVSYEQYF. The CDR3 bases are TGTGCCAGCAGCCTTCGGGTGTCCTACGAGCAGTACTTC.

This rearrangement joins TRBV5-5 to TRBJ1-5, with D unclear. This CDR3 region has 13 residues. The germline V gene has CDR1 SGHKS and CDR2 YYEKEE (reference sequence). The V gene lost 0 bases and the J gene lost 7 bases, with 8 bases spanning the gap. The DNA of the CDR3 is TGTGCCAGCAGCTTGGAAGCGTTCCAGCCCCAGCATTTT. Translating gives CASSLEAFQPQHF. The whole variable domain, filled in from reference TRBV5-5 and TRBJ1-5, reads DAGVTQSPTHLIKTRGQQVTLRCSPISGHKSVSWYQQVLGQGPQFIFQYYEKEERGRGNFPDRFSARQFPNYSSELNVNALLLGDSALYLCASSLEAFQPQHFGDGTRLSIL.

In regard to this clone: In the same sample, other DNA sequences code for this CDR3. The rearrangement uses TRBV19 and TRBJ2-7, with 10 bases aligning to TRBD2. The CDR3 loop spans 14 amino acids. The V segment lost 2 bases and the J segment 4 bases; nucleotides outside the gene matches: 2. Germline assignment: CDR1 LNHDA and CDR2 SQIVND (reference sequence). DNA for the CDR3: TGTGCCAGTAGTATACTAGCGGGAGCGTACGAGCAGTACTTC. Amino acid sequence: CASSILAGAYEQYF.

V usage is TRBV18 and J usage is TRBJ2-1, with 9 nucleotides matching TRBD2. The CDR3 totals 18 residues. Germline CDR1 is KGHSH and CDR2 is LQKENI. The J segment lost 2 bases and the V segment lost 0 bases, leaving 8 bases of the junction unmatched. The CDR3 reads CASSPPSSGRLTYNEQFF. DNA for the CDR3: TGTGCCAGCTCACCACCGAGTAGCGGGAGATTAACCTACAATGAGCAGTTCTTC.

The gene calls are TRBV5-8 and TRBJ2-5, with 9 positions matching TRBD2. This CDR3 is built from 17 residues. Germline CDR1 reads SGHTS; CDR2 reads YDEGEE. J lost 2 bases, V lost 0 bases, and 8 bases had no gene match. This CDR3 reads CASSLAGWAGGQETQYF. The CDR3 nucleotides are TGTGCCAGCAGCTTGGCCGGATGGGCGGGAGGGCAAGAGACCCAGTACTTC. The full variable domain, its missing parts supplied by reference TRBV5-8 and TRBJ2-5, is EAGVTQSPTHLIKTRGQQATLRCSPISGHTSVYWYQQALGLGLQFLLWYDEGEERNRGNFPPRFSGRQFPNYSSELNVNALELEDSALYLCASSLAGWAGGQETQYFGPGTRLLVL.